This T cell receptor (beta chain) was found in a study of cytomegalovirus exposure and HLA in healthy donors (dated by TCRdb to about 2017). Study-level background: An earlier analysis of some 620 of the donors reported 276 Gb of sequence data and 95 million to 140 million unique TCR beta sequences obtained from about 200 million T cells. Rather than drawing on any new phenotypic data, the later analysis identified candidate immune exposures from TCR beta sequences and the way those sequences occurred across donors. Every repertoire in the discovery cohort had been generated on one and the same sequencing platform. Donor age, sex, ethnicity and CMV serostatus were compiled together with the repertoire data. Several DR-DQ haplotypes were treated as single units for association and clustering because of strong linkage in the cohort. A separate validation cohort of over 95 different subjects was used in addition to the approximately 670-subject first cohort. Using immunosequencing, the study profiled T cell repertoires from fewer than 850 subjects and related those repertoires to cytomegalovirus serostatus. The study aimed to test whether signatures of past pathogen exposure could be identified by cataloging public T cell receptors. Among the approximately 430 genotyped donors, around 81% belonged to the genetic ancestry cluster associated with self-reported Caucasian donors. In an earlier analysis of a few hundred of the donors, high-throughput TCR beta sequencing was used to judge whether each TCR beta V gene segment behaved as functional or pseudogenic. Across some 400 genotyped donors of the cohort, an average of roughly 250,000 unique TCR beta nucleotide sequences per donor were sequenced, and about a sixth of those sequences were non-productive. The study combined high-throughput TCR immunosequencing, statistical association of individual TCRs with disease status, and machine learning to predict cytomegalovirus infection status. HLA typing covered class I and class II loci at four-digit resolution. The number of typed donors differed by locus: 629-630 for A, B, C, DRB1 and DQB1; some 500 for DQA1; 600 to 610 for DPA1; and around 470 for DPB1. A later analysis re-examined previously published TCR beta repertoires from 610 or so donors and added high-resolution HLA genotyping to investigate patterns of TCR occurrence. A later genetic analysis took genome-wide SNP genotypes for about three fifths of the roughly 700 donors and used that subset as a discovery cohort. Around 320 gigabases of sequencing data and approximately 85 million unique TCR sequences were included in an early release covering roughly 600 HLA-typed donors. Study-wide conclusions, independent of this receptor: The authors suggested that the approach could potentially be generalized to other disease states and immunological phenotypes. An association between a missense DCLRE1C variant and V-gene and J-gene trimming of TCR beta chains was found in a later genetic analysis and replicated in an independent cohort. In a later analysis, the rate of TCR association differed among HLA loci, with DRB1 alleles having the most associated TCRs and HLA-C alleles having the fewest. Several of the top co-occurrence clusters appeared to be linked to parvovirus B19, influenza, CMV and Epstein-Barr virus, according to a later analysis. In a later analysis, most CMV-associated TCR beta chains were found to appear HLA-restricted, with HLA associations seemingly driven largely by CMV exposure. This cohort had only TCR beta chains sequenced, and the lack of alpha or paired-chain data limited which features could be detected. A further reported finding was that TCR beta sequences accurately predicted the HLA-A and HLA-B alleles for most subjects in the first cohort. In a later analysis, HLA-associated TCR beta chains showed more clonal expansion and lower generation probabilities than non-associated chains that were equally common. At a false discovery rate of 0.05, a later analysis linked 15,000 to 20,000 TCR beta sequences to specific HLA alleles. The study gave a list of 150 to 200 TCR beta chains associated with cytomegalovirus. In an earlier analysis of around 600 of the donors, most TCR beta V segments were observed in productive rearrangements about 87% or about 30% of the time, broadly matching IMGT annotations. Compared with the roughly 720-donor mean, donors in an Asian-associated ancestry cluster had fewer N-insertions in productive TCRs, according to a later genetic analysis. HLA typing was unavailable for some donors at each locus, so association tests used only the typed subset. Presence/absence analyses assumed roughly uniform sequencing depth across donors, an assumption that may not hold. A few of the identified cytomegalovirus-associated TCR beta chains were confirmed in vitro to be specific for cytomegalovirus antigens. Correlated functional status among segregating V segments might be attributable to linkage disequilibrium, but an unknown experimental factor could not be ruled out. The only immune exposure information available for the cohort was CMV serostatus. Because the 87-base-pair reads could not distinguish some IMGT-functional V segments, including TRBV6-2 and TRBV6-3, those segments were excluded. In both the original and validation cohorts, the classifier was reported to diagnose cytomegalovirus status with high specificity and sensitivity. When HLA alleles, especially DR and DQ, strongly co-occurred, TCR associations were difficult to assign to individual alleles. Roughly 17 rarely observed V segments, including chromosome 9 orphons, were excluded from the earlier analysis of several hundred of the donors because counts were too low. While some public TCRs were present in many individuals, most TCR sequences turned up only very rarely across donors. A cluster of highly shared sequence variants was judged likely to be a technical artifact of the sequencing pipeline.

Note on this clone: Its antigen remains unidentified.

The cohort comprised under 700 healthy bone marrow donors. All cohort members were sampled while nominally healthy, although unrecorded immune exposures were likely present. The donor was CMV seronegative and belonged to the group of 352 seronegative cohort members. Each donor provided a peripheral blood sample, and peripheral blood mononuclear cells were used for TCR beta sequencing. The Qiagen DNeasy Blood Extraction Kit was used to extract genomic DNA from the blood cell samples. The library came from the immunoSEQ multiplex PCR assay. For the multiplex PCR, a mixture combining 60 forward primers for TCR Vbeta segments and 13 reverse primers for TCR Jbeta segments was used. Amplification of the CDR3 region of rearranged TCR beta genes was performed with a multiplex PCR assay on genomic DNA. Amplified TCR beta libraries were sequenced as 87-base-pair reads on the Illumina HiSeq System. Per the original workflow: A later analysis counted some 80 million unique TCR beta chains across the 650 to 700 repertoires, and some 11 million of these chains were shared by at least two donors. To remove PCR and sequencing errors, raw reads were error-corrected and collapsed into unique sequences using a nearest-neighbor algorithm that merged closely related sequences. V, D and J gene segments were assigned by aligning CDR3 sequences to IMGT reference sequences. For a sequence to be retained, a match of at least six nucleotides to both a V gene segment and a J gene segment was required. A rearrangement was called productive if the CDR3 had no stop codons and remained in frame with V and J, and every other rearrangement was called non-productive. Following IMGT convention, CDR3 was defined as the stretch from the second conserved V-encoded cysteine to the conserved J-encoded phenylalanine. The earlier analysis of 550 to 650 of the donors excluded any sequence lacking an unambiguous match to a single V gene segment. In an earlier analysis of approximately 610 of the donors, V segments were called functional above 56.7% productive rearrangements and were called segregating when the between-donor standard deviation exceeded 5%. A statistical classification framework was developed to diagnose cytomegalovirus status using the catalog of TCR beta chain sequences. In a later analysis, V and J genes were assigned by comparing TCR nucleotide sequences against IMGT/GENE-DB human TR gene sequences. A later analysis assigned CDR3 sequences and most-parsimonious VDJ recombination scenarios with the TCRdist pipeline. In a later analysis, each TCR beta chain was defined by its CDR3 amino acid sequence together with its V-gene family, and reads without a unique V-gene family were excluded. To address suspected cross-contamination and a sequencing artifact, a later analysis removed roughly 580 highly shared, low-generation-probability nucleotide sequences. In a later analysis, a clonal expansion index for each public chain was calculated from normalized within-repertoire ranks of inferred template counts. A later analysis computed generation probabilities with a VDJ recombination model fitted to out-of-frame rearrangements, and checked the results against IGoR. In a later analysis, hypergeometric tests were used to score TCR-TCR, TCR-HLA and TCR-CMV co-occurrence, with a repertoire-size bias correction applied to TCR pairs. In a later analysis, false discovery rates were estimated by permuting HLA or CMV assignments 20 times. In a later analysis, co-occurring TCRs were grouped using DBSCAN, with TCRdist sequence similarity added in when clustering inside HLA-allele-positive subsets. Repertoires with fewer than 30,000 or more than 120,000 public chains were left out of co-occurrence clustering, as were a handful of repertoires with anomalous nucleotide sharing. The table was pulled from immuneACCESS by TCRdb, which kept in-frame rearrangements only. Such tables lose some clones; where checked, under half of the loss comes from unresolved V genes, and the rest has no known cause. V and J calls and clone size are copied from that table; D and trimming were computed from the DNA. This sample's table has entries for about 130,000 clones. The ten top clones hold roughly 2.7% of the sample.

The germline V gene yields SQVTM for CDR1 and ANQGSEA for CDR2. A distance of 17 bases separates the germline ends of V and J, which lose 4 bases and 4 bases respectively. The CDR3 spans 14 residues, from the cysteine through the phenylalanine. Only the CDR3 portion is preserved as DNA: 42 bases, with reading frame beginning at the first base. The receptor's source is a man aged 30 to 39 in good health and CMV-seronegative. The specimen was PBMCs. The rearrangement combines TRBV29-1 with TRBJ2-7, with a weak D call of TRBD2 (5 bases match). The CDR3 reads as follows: CSVVEGTGSYEQYF. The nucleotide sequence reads TGCAGCGTTGTTGAGGGAACGGGATCGTACGAGCAGTACTTC.